This TCR beta chain was sequenced in a study of blood T cell repertoires in COVID-19. The protocol was immunoSEQ multiplex PCR, while the TCRdb copy is restricted to in-frame clones and leaves out a portion. The sample consists of about 220,000 clones, 86% of them appearing once. The clonotype originates from a woman between 40 and 50 years old with acute COVID-19. Sequencing was performed on PBMCs or T cells enriched from blood (not recorded which).

The CDR3, as DNA: TGTGCCAGCAGCCGTGCGGACAGGGTAAATCAGCCCCAGCATTTT. This sequence encodes CASSRADRVNQPQHF. The chain combines TRBV9 with TRBJ1-5, with 8 bases aligning to TRBD1. Trimming at V came to 4 bases and at J to 4 bases, leaving 7 bases not matched to a gene. The CDR3 has 15 residues. In germline, CDR1 is SGDLS, CDR2 YYNGEE.